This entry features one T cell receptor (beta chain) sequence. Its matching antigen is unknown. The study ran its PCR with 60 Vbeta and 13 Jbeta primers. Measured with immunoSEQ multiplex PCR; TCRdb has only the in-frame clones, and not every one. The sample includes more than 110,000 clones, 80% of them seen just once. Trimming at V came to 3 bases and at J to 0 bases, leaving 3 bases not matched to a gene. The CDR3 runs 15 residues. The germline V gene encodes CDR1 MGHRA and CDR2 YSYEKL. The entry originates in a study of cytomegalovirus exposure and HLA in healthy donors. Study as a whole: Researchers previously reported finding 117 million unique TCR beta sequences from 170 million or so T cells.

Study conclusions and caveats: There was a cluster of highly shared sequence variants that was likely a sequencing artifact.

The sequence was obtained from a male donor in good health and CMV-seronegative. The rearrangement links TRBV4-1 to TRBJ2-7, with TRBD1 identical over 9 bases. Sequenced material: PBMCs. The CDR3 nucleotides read TGCGCCAGCAGCCAGGGACAGGGAAACTCCTACGAGCAGTACTTC. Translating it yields CASSQGQGNSYEQYF.